The 19 T cell receptor beta chains in this list originate from one sample, sequenced in a study of blood T cell repertoires in COVID-19. Measured with immunoSEQ multiplex PCR; TCRdb has only the in-frame clones, and not every one. The sample carries over 15,000 clones, roughly 86% recorded once. Sequences were obtained from peripheral blood. The receptors derive from a human donor in a cohort sampled during active COVID-19. The donor label of this sample is uncertain.

This clone appeared a single time. The DNA for the CDR3 is TGTGCCAGCAGTTCCGGGACAGGGGGATTTAATAGCAATCAGCCCCAGCATTTT. This translates into CASSSGTGGFNSNQPQHF. The chain has TRBV5-4 and TRBJ1-5; 11 nucleotides agree with TRBD1. The CDR3 is made up of 18 amino acids. The V and J ends lost 5 bases and 0 bases, in that order; junction bases with no gene match: 10. Germline values: CDR1 SGHNT, CDR2 YYREEE (reference sequence).

The V and J genes are TRBV4-1 and TRBJ2-7; D perhaps matches TRBD2 (5 bases). The V gene lost 2 bases and the J gene lost 6 bases, with 14 bases spanning the gap. Germline lookup yields CDR1 MGHRA and CDR2 YSYEKL. This CDR3 comprises 14 residues. Written as DNA, the CDR3 is TGCGCCAGCAGCCAACGGGGAGACCGGGTCGAGCAGTACTTC. It codes for CASSQRGDRVEQYF.

This clone appeared a few times. This chain joins TRBV10-1 and TRBJ2-2, with 7 bases lining up with TRBD2. The V segment lost 6 bases and the J segment 2 bases; nucleotides outside the gene matches: 6. Looked up from germline, CDR1 is WNHNN and CDR2 is SYGVQD (reference sequence). The CDR3 has 15 residues. CDR3 amino acids: CASSDRGRNTGELFF. CDR3 nucleotides: TGCGCCAGCAGCGATCGCGGGAGAAACACCGGGGAGCTGTTTTTT.

This chain joins TRBV6-2 or TRBV6-3 and TRBJ2-2; 8 nucleotides align to TRBD1. V shed 2 bases and J 0 bases; nucleotides not matched to a gene: 5. The germline CDR1 and CDR2 sequences are MNHEY and SVGEGT. The CDR3 has 17 amino acids. The CDR3 DNA follows: TGTGCCAGCAGTTACGAAGCAGGGGGCGCGAACACCGGGGAGCTGTTTTTT. It is translated as CASSYEAGGANTGELFF.

The CDR3 is CASSESNGRANNEQFF. In nucleotides, the CDR3 is TGCGCCAGCAGTGAGTCGAACGGGAGGGCAAACAATGAGCAGTTCTTC. The chain joins TRBV10-1 to TRBJ2-1; 8 nucleotides line up with TRBD2. This CDR3 contains 16 residues. Germline lookup yields CDR1 WNHNN and CDR2 SYGVQD (reference sequence). V was pared by 0 bases and J by 5 bases, with 6 bases of the junction left unmatched.

The chain is built from TRBV5-1 and TRBJ1-3; TRBD1 might be the D (5 bases). Per the germline V gene, CDR1 is SGHRS and CDR2 is YFSETQ. This CDR3 comprises 16 residues. The germline V and J ends were trimmed by 2 bases and 0 bases, with 12 bases remaining between them. The CDR3 region has the DNA TGCGCCAGCAGCTTATCCTGGGGGGGCTCTGGAAACACCATATATTTT. Its protein product is CASSLSWGGSGNTIYF.

The gene calls are TRBV4-2 and TRBJ2-3; 11 bases map to TRBD2. V shed 4 bases, J shed 5 bases, and the junction held 5 bases outside the gene matches. Germline V gene sequence: CDR1 LGHNA, CDR2 YNFKEQ. The CDR3 totals 15 residues. The DNA of the CDR3 is TGTGCCAGCAGCCCACTAGCGGGAGAGGTAGATACGCAGTATTTT. It yields the protein CASSPLAGEVDTQYF.

This clone has only one observation. This sequence joins TRBV5-4 and TRBJ1-1; TRBD1 aligns across 9 bases. The CDR3 extends over 16 amino acids. With 4 bases clipped from V and 5 bases from J, the junction kept 12 bases outside the gene matches. Per germline, CDR1 SGHNT and CDR2 YYREEE (reference sequence). For the CDR3, the DNA is TGTGCCAGCAGCCCGGGGGACAGGGTTATTAGGACTGAAGCTTTCTTT. Translating it yields CASSPGDRVIRTEAFF.

The rearrangement joins TRBV19 to TRBJ1-1; maybe TRBD1 (5 bases). Germline values: CDR1 LNHDA, CDR2 SQIVND (reference sequence). Trimming took off 5 bases at V and 1 base at J, with 8 bases between the two ends. The length of the CDR3 is 13 residues. In DNA form, the CDR3 reads TGTGCCAGTAGTCTAGGGGCGAACACTGAAGCTTTCTTT. It specifies CASSLGANTEAFF.

J is TRBJ1-6 and V is TRBV30; no reliable D call. The germline CDR1 and CDR2 sequences are GTSNPN and SVGIG (reference sequence). CDR3 length: 13 amino acids. Between the trimmed V and J ends, which lost 2 bases and 11 bases, there was a span of 13 bases. In nucleotides, the CDR3 is TGTGCCTGGAGTCTGGGGAGTAGGGCACCCCTCCACTTT. Protein: CAWSLGSRAPLHF.

The chain combines TRBV5-1 with TRBJ2-5; 7 nucleotides match TRBD1. Trimming cost V 5 bases and J 3 bases; bases outside gene matches: 4. Germline V gene sequence: CDR1 SGHRS, CDR2 YFSETQ. The CDR3 sequence is 13 residues long. CDR3 sequence reads: CASRQGQEETQYF. The CDR3 coding sequence is TGCGCCAGCAGACAGGGGCAAGAAGAGACCCAGTACTTC.

V is TRBV2 and J is TRBJ1-1, with D perhaps TRBD1 (6 bases). The germline V gene has CDR1 SNHLY and CDR2 FYNNEI. The V gene lost 3 bases and the J gene lost 6 bases, with 11 bases spanning the gap. This CDR3 contains 13 residues. This CDR3 reads CASSEEYRAEAFF. CDR3 DNA sequence: TGTGCCAGCAGTGAGGAGTACAGGGCTGAAGCTTTCTTT.

The chain is built from TRBV13 and TRBJ2-3; D not certain. This CDR3 has 16 residues. V was pared by 5 bases and J by 0 bases, with 15 bases between. CDR1 and CDR2 (germline): PRHDT, FYEKMQ (reference sequence). CDR3 region: CASSPVGVTSTDTQYF. For the CDR3, the DNA is TGTGCCAGCAGCCCCGTGGGCGTTACTAGCACAGATACGCAGTATTTT. Using reference TRBV13 and TRBJ2-3 for the parts outside the CDR3, the full variable domain is AAGVIQSPRHLIKEKRETATLKCYPIPRHDTVYWYQQGPGQDPQFLISFYEKMQSDKGSIPDRFSAQQFSDYHSELNMSSLELGDSALYFCASSPVGVTSTDTQYFGPGTRLTVL.

The rearrangement links TRBV7-8 to TRBJ2-7; weak D call: TRBD1 (5 bases). Trimming removed 2 bases from V and 7 bases from J, with 15 bases in between. The CDR3 is 14 amino acids. Germline CDR1 is SGHVS and CDR2 is FQNEAQ. CDR3: CASSLRDWGGEQYF. The CDR3 nucleotides read TGTGCCAGCAGCTTACGCGACTGGGGCGGTGAGCAGTACTTC.

The count of this clone is one. The chain joins TRBV2 to TRBJ1-6; a weak D match, TRBD1 (6 bases). Per germline, CDR1 SNHLY and CDR2 FYNNEI. V shed 5 bases and J shed 9 bases, with 14 bases lying between them. The CDR3 extends over 14 amino acids. This chain's CDR3 is CASSQQGRGSPLHF. The DNA of the CDR3 is TGTGCCAGCAGTCAACAGGGCCGGGGTTCACCCCTCCACTTT.

The gene calls are TRBV24-1 and TRBJ2-3, with D maybe TRBD2 (6 bases). This CDR3 comprises 15 residues. Deletions cut 6 bases from V and 2 bases from J, with 14 bases between. Germline V gene data show CDR1 as KGHDR and CDR2 as SFDVKD. CDR3 protein: CATSPRDPPTDTQYF. The CDR3 DNA sequence: TGTGCCACCAGTCCGCGGGATCCGCCCACAGATACGCAGTATTTT.

The chain carries TRBV7-9 and TRBJ1-2; D unclear. The germline V and J ends were trimmed by 1 base and 7 bases, with 16 bases remaining between them. From germline, CDR1 is SEHNR and CDR2 FQNEAQ (reference sequence). This CDR3 has 15 residues. The CDR3 reads CASSLVAWELFGYTF. The CDR3 DNA sequence: TGTGCCAGCAGCTTAGTAGCCTGGGAGCTATTTGGCTACACCTTC.

The chain carries TRBV7-8 and TRBJ2-1, with D perhaps TRBD2 (6 bases). Trimming removed 7 bases from V and 6 bases from J, with 19 bases in between. This CDR3 spans 15 amino acids. From germline, CDR1 is SGHVS and CDR2 FQNEAQ. This chain's CDR3 is CASTLRRDLGNEQFF. In nucleotides, the CDR3 is TGTGCCAGCACCCTAAGGAGGGACTTAGGCAATGAGCAGTTCTTC.

J is TRBJ2-3 and V is TRBV4-2; TRBD2 matches at 12 bases. Losses at the gene ends were 2 bases for V and 3 bases for J; bases not matched to a gene: 9. This CDR3 spans 18 amino acids. Germline CDR1 is LGHNA and CDR2 is YNFKEQ. The CDR3 protein is CASSQTGTSGPETDTQYF. For the CDR3, the DNA is TGTGCCAGCAGCCAAACCGGGACTAGCGGGCCCGAGACAGATACGCAGTATTTT.